This entry is about one T cell receptor beta chain. No antigen is known for it. Libraries were prepared by immunoSEQ multiplex PCR; TCRdb keeps only in-frame clonotypes and omits some of them. The sample holds more than 100,000 clones; approximately 90% are singletons and the top ten take more than 7.5%. The sample comes from a study of T cell responses to AZD1222 COVID-19 vaccine. Study results and limitations: The reported proportion of spike-specific TCRs targeting unmutated variant regions was nearly half. No day 14 peak samples; only post-peak repertoires were characterized. After two AZD1222 doses, spike-specific TCR breadth and depth rose versus day 0. It was only a handful of AZD1222 recipients who were seropositive at baseline.

The sample in question was peripheral blood, obtained on day 0 of AZD1222 vaccination. The receptor was derived from an adult in good health.

CDR3 protein: CATSREALNTEAFF. The CDR3 DNA reads as TGTGCCACCAGCAGAGAGGCCCTGAACACTGAAGCTTTCTTT. This sequence joins TRBV15 and TRBJ1-1; no reliable D call. The length of the CDR3 is 14 residues. V lost 0 bases, J lost 0 bases, and 5 bases lay in between. Germline assignment: CDR1 LNHNV and CDR2 YYDKDF (reference sequence). The variable domain in full, completed from reference TRBV15 and TRBJ1-1, reads DAMVIQNPRYQVTQFGKPVTLSCSQTLNHNVMYWYQQKSSQAPKLLFHYYDKDFNNEADTPDNFQSRRPNTSFCFLDIRSPGLGDTAMYLCATSREALNTEAFFGQGTRLTVV.